This T cell receptor beta chain emerged from a study of blood T cell repertoires in COVID-19. Study context: Sites in the United States, Italy and Spain provided acute and convalescent COVID-19 samples. T cells, B-cell-depleted T cells, or PBMCs provided the cDNA or gDNA that served as material.

This clone has more than one count but fewer than ten. The CDR3 contains 21 residues. The germline V gene encodes CDR1 SGDLS and CDR2 YYNGEE. Losses at the gene ends were 4 bases for V and 2 bases for J; bases not matched to a gene: 15. In the authors' workflow: By means of reference gene primer amplification, nucleated cell counts were estimated. Here immunoSEQ multiplex PCR was the method, and the copy in TCRdb shows in-frame clones only, minus some. D and trimming were read from the DNA, whereas the V and J calls and clone size are those reported in that table. The sample holds over 45,000 clones, around four fifths seen once.

The chain recombines TRBV9 with TRBJ2-2, with 15 bases identical to TRBD2. The sample was peripheral blood. This clonotype originated in a man aged 55 to 69 with active COVID-19. The CDR3 spells CASSPRAEPGLAGGNTGELFF. Here the CDR3 DNA reads TGTGCCAGCAGCCCGAGGGCAGAGCCGGGACTAGCGGGAGGAAACACCGGGGAGCTGTTTTTT.